This T cell receptor beta chain was sequenced for a study of cytomegalovirus exposure and HLA in healthy donors. Study conclusions and caveats: Later analysis showed most CMV-associated TCR beta chains appearing HLA-restricted.

The V gene lost 8 bases and the J gene lost 5 bases, with 15 bases spanning the gap. The germline CDR1 and CDR2 sequences are MNHNS and SASEGT. This CDR3 has 14 residues. PCR involved 60 Vbeta and 13 Jbeta primers. Generated by immunoSEQ multiplex PCR, the TCRdb table keeps only in-frame clones and is missing some. The sample lists about 180,000 clones; over 60% were seen once. This clone has only a few counts. The antigen is undetermined. V usage is TRBV6-1 and J usage is TRBJ2-2; D call uncertain. This TCR was recovered from a man in his forties in good health and CMV-seronegative. Sequencing was performed on PBMCs. CDR3 sequence (DNA): TGTGCCAGCCCTAACGACTGGAGTACCGGGGAGCTGTTTTTT. Its translation: CASPNDWSTGELFF.